This TCR beta chain was sequenced for a study of cytomegalovirus exposure and HLA in healthy donors (dated by TCRdb to about 2017). Background on the whole study: According to an earlier analysis of several hundred of the donors, about 179 million T cells yielded roughly 100 million unique TCR beta sequences and about 300 Gb of sequence data. About 320 gigabases of sequencing data and 70 million to 100 million unique TCR sequences were included in an early release covering over 600 HLA-typed donors. Among the roughly 430 genotyped donors, around 81% belonged to the genetic ancestry cluster associated with self-reported Caucasian donors. The aim of the study was to test whether cataloging public T cell receptors could identify signatures of past pathogen exposure. The study used immunosequencing to profile the T cell repertoires of 666 subjects and linked those repertoires to cytomegalovirus serostatus. In addition to the first cohort of 650 to 750 subjects, a separate validation cohort of 120 different subjects was used. To predict cytomegalovirus infection status, the study combined high-throughput TCR immunosequencing, statistical association of individual TCRs with disease status, and machine learning. In a later analysis, previously published TCR beta repertoires from roughly 710 donors were re-analyzed and high-resolution HLA genotyping was added so that TCR occurrence patterns could be studied. Rather than using new phenotypic data, the later analysis identified candidate immune exposures from TCR beta sequences and from how often those sequences occurred across donors. In an earlier analysis of several hundred of the donors, high-throughput TCR beta sequencing was used to judge whether each TCR beta V gene segment behaved as functional or pseudogenic. Alongside the repertoire data, information on donor age, sex, ethnicity and CMV serostatus was compiled. A later genetic analysis took genome-wide SNP genotypes for about 55% of the 666 donors and used that subset as a discovery cohort. Every discovery cohort repertoire had been produced on one sequencing platform. Both class I and class II loci were covered by HLA typing, at four-digit resolution. The number of typed donors differed by locus: 629-630 for A, B, C, DRB1 and DQB1; 500 to 550 for DQA1; approximately 600 for DPA1; and some 470 for DPB1. Four or five DR-DQ haplotypes were treated as single units for association and clustering because of strong linkage in the cohort. Among almost 400 genotyped donors of the cohort, an average of approximately 240,000 unique TCR beta nucleotide sequences were sequenced per donor, roughly 20% of them non-productive.

Points the paper makes about the study in general: The only immune exposure information available for the cohort was CMV serostatus. A later analysis found that TCR association rates varied across HLA loci, with DRB1 alleles showing the most associated TCRs and HLA-C alleles the fewest. The sequencing pipeline was judged likely to have produced a cluster of highly shared sequence variants as a technical artifact. Because the 87-base-pair reads could not distinguish some IMGT-functional V segments, including TRBV6-2 and TRBV6-3, those segments were excluded. In a later analysis, several top co-occurrence clusters were reported to appear linked to parvovirus B19, influenza, CMV and Epstein-Barr virus. A later analysis found that most CMV-associated TCR beta chains appeared HLA-restricted, with HLA associations seemingly driven largely by CMV exposure. The study listed 150 to 200 TCR beta chains as associated with cytomegalovirus. Because HLA typing was missing for some donors at each locus, association tests included only the typed subset. When HLA alleles, especially DR and DQ, strongly co-occurred, attributing TCR associations to individual alleles was difficult. Roughly uniform sequencing depth across donors was assumed in presence/absence analyses, although this assumption may not hold. At a false discovery rate of 0.05, a later analysis linked under 20,000 TCR beta sequences to specific HLA alleles. The earlier analysis of some 560 of the donors excluded roughly 16 rarely observed V segments, including chromosome 9 orphons, because counts were too low. Compared with the approximately 670-donor mean, donors in an Asian-associated ancestry cluster had fewer N-insertions in productive TCRs, according to a later genetic analysis. In this cohort, only TCR beta chains were sequenced, and detectable features were limited by the absence of alpha or paired-chain data. A few of the identified cytomegalovirus-associated TCR beta chains were confirmed in vitro to be specific for cytomegalovirus antigens. The classifier was reported to diagnose cytomegalovirus status with high specificity and sensitivity in both the original cohort and the validation cohort. It was suggested by the authors that the approach could potentially be generalized to other disease states and immunological phenotypes. Broadly in line with IMGT annotations, most TCR beta V segments showed up in productive rearrangements about 90% or about 30% of the time in an earlier analysis of under 700 of the donors. Across donors, most TCR sequences were observed very rarely, whereas some public TCRs were present in many individuals. An association between a missense DCLRE1C variant and V-gene and J-gene trimming of TCR beta chains was found in a later genetic analysis and replicated in an independent cohort. Correlated functional status among segregating V segments might be attributable to linkage disequilibrium, but an unknown experimental factor could not be ruled out. A further reported finding was that TCR beta sequences accurately predicted the HLA-A and HLA-B alleles for most subjects in the first cohort. In a later analysis, HLA-associated TCR beta chains were found to be more clonally expanded and to have lower generation probabilities than equally common non-associated chains.

The library was obtained by the immunoSEQ multiplex PCR assay. The multiplex PCR relied on a mix of 60 forward primers for TCR Vbeta segments and 13 reverse primers for TCR Jbeta segments. The CDR3 region of rearranged TCR beta genes was amplified from genomic DNA with a multiplex PCR assay. The Illumina HiSeq System was used to sequence the amplified TCR beta libraries as 87-base-pair reads. The authors processed their data as follows. Across the 670 or so repertoires, a later analysis counted tens of millions of unique TCR beta chains, about 10 million of which were shared by at least two donors. Raw reads were error-corrected and collapsed into unique sequences by a nearest-neighbor algorithm in which closely related sequences were merged to remove PCR and sequencing errors. Alignment of CDR3 sequences to IMGT reference sequences was used to assign V, D and J gene segments. For a sequence to be retained, a match of at least six nucleotides to both a V gene segment and a J gene segment was required. A rearrangement was called productive if the CDR3 had no stop codons and remained in frame with V and J, and every other rearrangement was called non-productive. Following IMGT convention, CDR3 was defined as the stretch from the second conserved V-encoded cysteine to the conserved J-encoded phenylalanine. Sequences without an unambiguous match to a single V gene segment were excluded from the earlier analysis of several hundred of the donors. An earlier analysis of fewer than 750 of the donors classified V segments as functional when productive rearrangements were above 56.7% and as segregating when the standard deviation between donors was above 5%. A statistical classification framework was developed to diagnose cytomegalovirus status using the catalog of TCR beta chain sequences. In a later analysis, V and J genes were assigned by comparing TCR nucleotide sequences against IMGT/GENE-DB human TR gene sequences. Using the TCRdist pipeline, a later analysis assigned CDR3 sequences along with most-parsimonious VDJ recombination scenarios. In a later analysis, each TCR beta chain was defined by its CDR3 amino acid sequence together with its V-gene family, and reads without a unique V-gene family were excluded. To address suspected cross-contamination and a sequencing artifact, a later analysis removed approximately 590 highly shared, low-generation-probability nucleotide sequences. In a later analysis, a clonal expansion index for each public chain was calculated from normalized within-repertoire ranks of inferred template counts. A later analysis computed generation probabilities with a VDJ recombination model fitted to out-of-frame rearrangements, and checked the results against IGoR. In a later analysis, TCR-TCR, TCR-HLA and TCR-CMV co-occurrence was scored with hypergeometric tests, and a repertoire-size bias correction was applied to TCR pairs. To estimate false discovery rates, a later analysis permuted the HLA or CMV assignments 20 times. In a later analysis, co-occurring TCRs were grouped using DBSCAN, and TCRdist sequence similarity was added for clustering within HLA-allele-positive subsets. For co-occurrence clustering, repertoires with fewer than 30,000 or more than 120,000 public chains were excluded, along with 5 or 6 repertoires with anomalous nucleotide sharing. The table was pulled from immuneACCESS by TCRdb, which kept in-frame rearrangements only. Such tables lose some clones; where checked, under half of the loss comes from unresolved V genes, and the rest has no known cause. V, J and clone size are taken as reported in that table, and D and trimming were inferred from the DNA itself. This sample comprises under 150,000 clones, 81% of them detected only once. The ten largest make up roughly 3.9% of the sample.

Looking up the germline V gene (reference sequence) yields CDR1 MNHEY and CDR2 SMNVEV. Relative to germline, V is 6 bases shorter and J is 0 bases shorter, with 21 bases between their ends. Counted from cysteine to phenylalanine, this CDR3 has 18 amino acids. The DNA shown is the 54-base CDR3, in frame from base 1. Worth noting for this clone: Its recognized antigen is unknown. No clone much larger than this one lies a single base away; base qualities are absent.

The cohort was made up of 666 healthy bone marrow donors. All cohort members were sampled while nominally healthy, although unrecorded immune exposures were likely present. The donor tested CMV seronegative and was one of the 352 seronegative cohort members. A peripheral blood sample was collected from each donor, and TCR beta sequencing was performed on peripheral blood mononuclear cells. The Qiagen DNeasy Blood Extraction Kit was used to extract genomic DNA from the blood cell samples. This receptor was identified in a woman in her thirties in good health and CMV-seronegative. Recombination linked TRBV27 to TRBJ2-1; TRBD2 might be the D gene, on 7 matching bases. Sequenced input: PBMCs. The sequence in DNA is TGTGCCAGCAGCCTATTAGGGGGGGAGCGGCTCTCCTACAATGAGCAGTTCTTC. Protein translation: CASSLLGGERLSYNEQFF.